Shown below are 15 T cell receptor beta chains from a single sample sequenced in a study of Ad26.COV2.S vaccination and SARS-CoV-2 variants. Repertoires were generated with immunoSEQ multiplex PCR, while TCRdb's copy carries only in-frame clones and drops some. This sample yields approximately 280,000 clones, of which about 89% are seen a single time; less than 3.5% belongs to the top ten. Treatment specified: about 20 received Ad26.COV2.S at low or high dose, single or two shots; 5 received placebo; per-sample allocation not given. Sampling was performed 63 days after the first vaccine or placebo injection. Sequenced material: peripheral blood, taken in a trial of Ad26.COV2.S vaccine versus placebo. The receptor set was obtained from a person aged 18 to 59 who received the Ad26.COV2.S COVID-19 vaccine or a placebo.

The rearrangement links TRBV30 to TRBJ2-5; D is perhaps TRBD1 (6 bases). The V and J ends lost 4 bases and 5 bases respectively, with 14 bases between them. The germline V gene has CDR1 GTSNPN and CDR2 SVGIG (reference sequence). The CDR3 is 13 residues long. The CDR3 nucleotides read TGTGCCTGGACTCCAGGGGTGGTGGAGACCCAGTACTTC. Protein: CAWTPGVVETQYF.

The chain employs TRBV5-4 and TRBJ2-5; 13 bases agree with TRBD2. The germline gives CDR1 SGHNT, CDR2 YYREEE (reference sequence). The CDR3 runs 18 residues. V dropped 8 bases and J dropped 2; count of bases not matched to a gene: 15. The CDR3: CASQQLAPGLAGQETQYF. In nucleotides, the CDR3 is TGTGCCAGTCAGCAGCTTGCCCCGGGACTAGCGGGACAAGAGACCCAGTACTTC.

Comments on this clone: Within the sample, other DNA sequences also encode this same CDR3. This sequence joins TRBV7-3 and TRBJ2-3; D remains ambiguous. The CDR3 totals 12 residues. Trimming removed 4 bases from V and 0 bases from J, with 2 bases in between. CDR1 is SGHTA, CDR2 FQGTGA, per germline. The CDR3 region is CASSSSTDTQYF. The CDR3 bases are TGTGCCAGCAGCTCTAGCACAGATACGCAGTATTTT.

This chain uses TRBV30 with TRBJ2-2, with 9 bases identical to TRBD1. This CDR3 is built from 16 residues. Germline lookup yields CDR1 GTSNPN and CDR2 SVGIG (reference sequence). Germline trimming cut 4 bases from V and 3 bases from J; bases unmatched to any gene: 9. The CDR3 DNA follows: TGTGCCTGGACTCCCGGGGACAGGGATGACACCGGGGAGCTGTTTTTT. It is translated as CAWTPGDRDDTGELFF.

V usage is TRBV6-2 or TRBV6-3 and J usage is TRBJ1-6, with D maybe TRBD1 (5 bases). The CDR3 contains 13 residues. Germline CDR1 MNHEY, CDR2 SVGEGT. V was trimmed by 6 bases and J by 9 bases, leaving 12 bases between them. CDR3 nucleotides: TGTGCCAGCAGCAACGGGGCGTTTTCACCCCTCCACTTT. Protein product: CASSNGAFSPLHF.

The V gene is TRBV15, the J gene TRBJ2-5; D assignment may be TRBD1 or TRBD2 (5 bases each). The V and J ends lost 0 bases and 0 bases respectively, with 8 bases between them. Per the germline V gene, CDR1 is LNHNV and CDR2 is YYDKDF (reference sequence). This CDR3 comprises 15 residues. The CDR3 region is CATSRDGGYQETQYF. The CDR3 bases are TGTGCCACCAGCAGAGATGGGGGATACCAAGAGACCCAGTACTTC.

The V and J genes are TRBV6-5 and TRBJ1-5; D is perhaps TRBD1 (6 bases). The V gene lost 5 bases and the J gene lost 1 base, with 9 bases spanning the gap. CDR1 is MNHEY, CDR2 SVGAGI, per germline. The CDR3 runs 14 residues. Here the CDR3 reads CASSRQESNQPQHF. CDR3 DNA: TGTGCCAGCAGTCGACAGGAGAGCAATCAGCCCCAGCATTTT.

This clone came up once. V is TRBV6-5 and J is TRBJ1-4, with D uncertain. Per germline, CDR1 MNHEY and CDR2 SVGAGI. CDR3 size: 13 residues. Trimming pared 3 bases from V and 5 bases from J, leaving 7 bases between. The DNA of the CDR3 is TGTGCCAGCAGTTATCAGGAAAATGAAAAACTGTTTTTT. Translated, it gives CASSYQENEKLFF.

The chain couples TRBV7-2 to TRBJ2-7; D is uncertain. V shed 5 bases and J shed 3 bases, with 11 bases lying between them. The CDR3 has 13 residues. Germline V gene lookup returns CDR1 SGHTA and CDR2 FQGNSA. Written as DNA, the CDR3 is TGTGCCAGCAGCCGAGAGAGTCGCTACGAGCAGTACTTC. This codes for CASSRESRYEQYF.

This clone was seen a few times. V gene TRBV28 combines with J gene TRBJ2-5; D possibly corresponds to TRBD1 (6 bases). V lost 3 bases and J 5 bases, leaving 10 bases between the germline ends. Germline assignment: CDR1 MDHEN and CDR2 SYDVKM. The CDR3 contains 13 residues. The CDR3 here is CASSFPGDETQYF. The CDR3 DNA reads TGTGCCAGCAGTTTCCCAGGGGATGAGACCCAGTACTTC.

This chain links TRBV4-1 with TRBJ1-5, with D possibly matching TRBD1 (5 bases). The CDR3 covers 15 residues. The V gene's germline CDR1 is MGHRA and CDR2 YSYEKL. The V end lost 0 bases, the J end lost 7 bases, and 13 bases lay between the germline ends. The CDR3 DNA reads TGCGCCAGCAGCCAAGATCGGGCAGGGCGGCAGCCCCAGCATTTT. Amino acid sequence: CASSQDRAGRQPQHF.

This chain joins TRBV5-6 and TRBJ2-6; 11 bases match TRBD2. The CDR3 spans 17 residues. Losses at the gene ends were 4 bases for V and 0 bases for J; bases not matched to a gene: 3. Germline V gene data show CDR1 as SGHDT and CDR2 as YYEEEE. The CDR3 loop reads CASSAGLAASGANVLTF. DNA of the CDR3: TGTGCCAGCAGCGCGGGACTAGCGGCCTCTGGGGCCAACGTCCTGACTTTC.

The chain uses TRBV6-1 and TRBJ1-1, with D perhaps TRBD1 (5 bases). The V gene's germline CDR1 is MNHNS and CDR2 SASEGT. This CDR3 spans 16 amino acids. Trimming removed 3 bases at V and 7 bases at J, with 21 bases between. In DNA, the CDR3 is TGTGCCAGCAGTGACCCCTTAGGGGCCAGCGGACTTGAAGCTTTCTTT. Protein sequence: CASSDPLGASGLEAFF.

This clone was seen a single time. The J gene is TRBJ1-2, the V gene TRBV4-2, with D possibly being TRBD1 (5 bases). Trimming took off 1 base at V and 6 bases at J, with 9 bases between the two ends. The CDR3 is made up of 13 amino acids. The germline V gene encodes CDR1 LGHNA and CDR2 YNFKEQ. CDR3 in amino acids: CASSQGGLDGYTF. CDR3 sequence (DNA): TGTGCCAGCAGCCAAGGGGGGTTGGATGGCTACACCTTC.

Here the CDR3 reads CASSLSPEEYGYTF. For the CDR3, the DNA is TGTGCCAGCAGTTTATCCCCTGAGGAGTATGGCTACACCTTC. This chain connects TRBV27 to TRBJ1-2, with no clear D. Germline CDR1 and CDR2: MNHEY and SMNVEV (reference sequence). Trimming cost V 0 bases and J 5 bases, with 10 bases left between them. CDR3 size: 14 residues.